Listed below are T cell receptor beta chains from one sample, sequenced in a study of CD8+ T cells in alopecia areata. The method was immunoSEQ multiplex PCR; TCRdb's version includes in-frame clones alone and lacks a portion of them. Of 200,000 or so clones in the sample, about 62% were seen once. The material was CD4+ T cells sorted from blood, obtained at week 24, from a patient treated with tofacitinib. These receptors were collected from a human donor with alopecia areata. Each CDR3 is given with its conserved first and last residue. A D gene is named only where the DNA matches it firmly. Size is stated for part of the rows, as once, few or many counts, or as a class when the clone is expanded.

D,J,size,V,DNA,CDR3
TRBD2,TRBJ2-5,.,TRBV20-1,TGCAGTGCTAGAGGAGCGGGGGGCCAGTACTTC,CSARGAGGQYF
TRBD1,TRBJ1-5,.,TRBV5-1,TGCGCCAGCAGCCGGGACCCTACAGGGGGCGGTCAGCCCCAGCATTTT,CASSRDPTGGGQPQHF
.,TRBJ1-2,few,TRBV9,TGTGCCAGCAGCGTAGAGGGAACGGCGCTATGGCTTACCTTC,CASSVEGTALWLTF
.,TRBJ2-7,.,TRBV28,TGTGCCAGCAGTTTAGGGCGAGAGCAGTACTTC,CASSLGREQYF
.,TRBJ1-4,few,TRBV4-2,TGTGCCAGCAGCCAAGATCCCTCCAGGGAAGGAGGTGAAAAACTGTTTTTT,CASSQDPSREGGEKLFF
.,TRBJ1-1,few,TRBV29-1,TGCAGCGTTGAAGATCTTGCGGGCACTGAAGCTTTCTTT,CSVEDLAGTEAFF
.,TRBJ2-7,.,TRBV6-6,TGTGCCAGCAGTTACCCGGGGTCCAGCTCCTACGAGCAGTACTTC,CASSYPGSSSYEQYF
.,TRBJ2-3,.,TRBV5-6,TGTGCCAGCAGCCTACTGGGACGGTGGAAAGATACGCAGTATTTT,CASSLLGRWKDTQYF
.,TRBJ1-4,.,TRBV28,TGTGCGTCATGGGACGTAGTTAATGAAAAACTGTTTTTT,CASWDVVNEKLFF
.,TRBJ2-7,few,TRBV7-2,TGTGCCAGCAGCTCCGGCGGGCCTCCCTACGAGCAGTACTTC,CASSSGGPPYEQYF
TRBD2,TRBJ2-3,.,TRBV7-2,TGTGCCAGCAGCTTAGCAGGACTAGCGGGAGGGAACACAGATACGCAGTATTTT,CASSLAGLAGGNTDTQYF
.,TRBJ2-7,.,TRBV6-5,TGTGCCAGCAGTTACTCGTCGGGGGACTCCTACGAGCAGTACTTC,CASSYSSGDSYEQYF
.,TRBJ2-2,few,TRBV27,TGTGCCAGCAGTCATAACACCGGGGAGCTGTTTTTT,CASSHNTGELFF
TRBD1,TRBJ1-1,few,TRBV6-1,TGTGCCAGCAGTGAAACCGAGACAGGGAGGTCGCCTTTCTTT,CASSETETGRSPFF
.,TRBJ1-4,.,TRBV5-1,TGCGCCAGCAGCTTGGACAGGGCTGCAACTAATGAAAAACTGTTTTTT,CASSLDRAATNEKLFF